A selection of T cell receptor beta chains follows, all from one sample in a study of blood T cells in healthy people across ages. MiXCR was run by TCRdb on the 5' RACE reads, yielding one entry per CDR3 protein. The repertoire holds about 580,000 distinct CDR3 sequences, with 40% to 55% as singletons. The sample was blood. The receptors shown here come from a man older than 75 in good health. The CDR3 runs from the conserved cysteine through the conserved F or W. The order of the fields is V gene, clone size, J gene, D gene, CDR3 DNA, CDR3 protein. The D gene is left open where the match is weak. Size tells how often a clone was seen (once, few, many) or the class of an expanded clone, and some rows leave it out.

TRBV6-5,-,TRBJ1-2,-,TGTGCCACCGATGGCTACACCTTC,CATDGYTF
TRBV20-1,-,TRBJ2-3,-,TGCAGTGCTAGGGCTGGGGCGAGAGATACGCAGTATTTT,CSARAGARDTQYF
TRBV5-1,-,TRBJ2-7,-,TGCGCCAGCAGCTTGGTAGCTGAGTGGGCCTACGAGCAGTACTTC,CASSLVAEWAYEQYF
TRBV20-1,few,TRBJ2-1,-,TGCAGTGCTCTGACGGGCTATGAGCAGTTCTTC,CSALTGYEQFF
TRBV18,-,TRBJ1-2,-,TGTGCCAGCTCACCACCTACAGGGCCGCTGGGCAACTATGGCTACACCTTC,CASSPPTGPLGNYGYTF
TRBV29-1,-,TRBJ2-5,-,TGCAGCGTTGAAGGTGGCGGTGTGGGAGAGACCCAGTACTTC,CSVEGGGVGETQYF
TRBV6-6,-,TRBJ2-7,-,TGTGCCAGCAGTTACGAGTCCGCCTACGAGCAGTACTTC,CASSYESAYEQYF
TRBV6-5,many,TRBJ2-2,-,TGTGCCAGCAGGACACAGGGAGCCGGGGAGCTGTTTTTT,CASRTQGAGELFF
TRBV5-1,few,TRBJ2-3,-,TGCGCCAGCAGCTTGGAAGGACCAGGCACAGATACGCAGTATTTT,CASSLEGPGTDTQYF
TRBV20-1,-,TRBJ2-7,TRBD1,TGCAGTGCTAGAGATCTCGAAGGAAGGACAGGAAAATTTTACGAGCAGTACTTC,CSARDLEGRTGKFYEQYF
TRBV7-2,-,TRBJ1-2,-,TGTGCCAGCTCGTACAGGGAGAGCTTCTATGGCTACACCTTC,CASSYRESFYGYTF
TRBV6-5,many,TRBJ2-3,-,TGTGCCAGCAGTTACTCGGGGCTGAGCACAGATACGCAGTATTTT,CASSYSGLSTDTQYF
TRBV9,many,TRBJ2-3,TRBD2,TGTGCCAGCAGCGGCCGCGGGAGCGGGGCTAGCACAGATACGCAGTATTTT,CASSGRGSGASTDTQYF
TRBV2,-,TRBJ2-2,TRBD1,TGTGCCAGCAGTGTGGTGACAGGGGCCACCGGGGAGCTGTTTTTT,CASSVVTGATGELFF
TRBV7-9,-,TRBJ1-1,TRBD1,TGTGCCAGCAGCATCCAGGGGACAGCCAACACTGAAGCTTTCTTT,CASSIQGTANTEAFF
TRBV6-1,-,TRBJ1-2,-,TGTGCCAGCAGTGACGTGGGTTATGGCTACACCTTC,CASSDVGYGYTF
TRBV24-1,-,TRBJ1-5,-,TGTGCCACCAGCGACGGACAAAGAAATCAGCCCCAGCATTTT,CATSDGQRNQPQHF
TRBV4-3,-,TRBJ1-2,-,TGCGCCAGCAGCCAAGATTTTACTCAGCGGGATGGCTACACCTTC,CASSQDFTQRDGYTF
TRBV29-1,-,TRBJ2-1,-,TGCAGCGTTCCACAGAAAGAGACCCAGTTCTTC,CSVPQKETQFF
TRBV7-2,-,TRBJ2-4,-,TGTGCCAGCAGCTTAGCACCGGCTGTCAAAAACATTCAGTACTTC,CASSLAPAVKNIQYF
TRBV6-5,-,TRBJ2-3,-,TGTGCCAGCAGTTACTCAGGGGGGCAAGATACGCAGTATTTT,CASSYSGGQDTQYF
TRBV5-1,few,TRBJ2-5,-,TGCGCCAGCAGGTTTTCCGCTGGGTACCAAGAGACCCAGTACTTC,CASRFSAGYQETQYF
TRBV6-5,-,TRBJ2-6,-,TGTGCCAGCAGTTACTCGTATGGAGGGCACTCTGGGGCCAACGTCCTGACTTTC,CASSYSYGGHSGANVLTF
TRBV9,few,TRBJ2-3,-,TGTGCCAGCACCCGCCGGCCCACAGATACGCAGTATTTT,CASTRRPTDTQYF
TRBV6-6,many,TRBJ2-3,TRBD2,TGTGCCAGCAGTTACTCTGGCGGGGGGGCCGCAGATACGCAGTATTTT,CASSYSGGGAADTQYF
TRBV20-1,few,TRBJ2-1,TRBD1,TGCAGCTCCAGGACAGGGAGTAAGAATGAGCAGTTCTTC,CSSRTGSKNEQFF
TRBV10-3,-,TRBJ2-1,-,TGTGCCATCAGCGGCGGGCGGATTGACAGTGAGCAGTTCTTC,CAISGGRIDSEQFF
TRBV12-3/TRBV12-4,few,TRBJ2-1,TRBD1,TGTGCCAGCAGCCTCGACAGGGATGAGCAGTTCTTC,CASSLDRDEQFF
TRBV20-1,-,TRBJ2-3,-,TGCAGTGGCCTCAGCACAGATACGCAGTATTTT,CSGLSTDTQYF